This T cell receptor beta chain was sequenced during a study of cytomegalovirus exposure and HLA in healthy donors. At the level of the study: Counted in an early data release were tens of millions of unique TCRs from HLA-typed donors.

Primers for the PCR totalled 60 Vbeta and 13 Jbeta. The protocol was immunoSEQ multiplex PCR, while the TCRdb copy is restricted to in-frame clones and leaves out a portion. The data hold approximately 180,000 clones, with roughly four fifths observed a single time. Regarding the study as a whole: There were several of the most significant clusters that appeared linked to common viral pathogens in a later analysis. Generally TCR sequences proved uncommon, though certain public TCRs appeared in numerous donors.

All donors participated as healthy donors of bone marrow. In regard to this clone: No antigen is known for it.

Trimming pared 1 base from V and 7 bases from J, leaving 8 bases between. The germline V gene has CDR1 SGHTA and CDR2 FQGNSA. The CDR3 covers 13 residues. This TCR came from a girl aged 5 to 17 in good health and CMV-seropositive. The rearrangement links TRBV7-2 to TRBJ1-5; tentatively, D is TRBD1 (5 bases). The sequenced sample consisted of PBMCs. The DNA of the CDR3 is TGTGCCAGCAGCTTAGGCGGGGGACAGCCCCAGCATTTT. It codes for CASSLGGGQPQHF.